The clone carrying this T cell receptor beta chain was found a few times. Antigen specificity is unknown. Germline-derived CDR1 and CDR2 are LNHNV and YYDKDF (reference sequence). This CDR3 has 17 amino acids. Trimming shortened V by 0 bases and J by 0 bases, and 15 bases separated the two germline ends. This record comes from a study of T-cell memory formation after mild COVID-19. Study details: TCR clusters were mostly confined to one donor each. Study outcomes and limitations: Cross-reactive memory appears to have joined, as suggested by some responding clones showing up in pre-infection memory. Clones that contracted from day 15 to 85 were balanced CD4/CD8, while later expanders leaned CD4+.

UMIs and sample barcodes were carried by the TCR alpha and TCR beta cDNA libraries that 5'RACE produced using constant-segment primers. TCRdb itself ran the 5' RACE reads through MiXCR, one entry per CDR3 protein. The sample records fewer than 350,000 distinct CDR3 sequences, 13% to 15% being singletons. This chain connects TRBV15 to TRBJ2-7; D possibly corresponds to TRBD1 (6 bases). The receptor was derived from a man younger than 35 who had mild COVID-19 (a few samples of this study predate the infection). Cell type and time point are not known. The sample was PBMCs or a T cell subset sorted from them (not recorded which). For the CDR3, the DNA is TGTGCCACCAGCAGAGATCCAACAAGGGGGAGCTCCTACGAGCAGTACTTC. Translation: CATSRDPTRGSSYEQYF.